These 10 T cell receptor beta chains were all obtained from the same sample, sequenced in a study of T cell responses to AZD1222 COVID-19 vaccine. Profiled with immunoSEQ multiplex PCR; TCRdb holds only in-frame clones, not every one. Among around 75,000 clones listed, around 88% were seen once. This specimen consisted of peripheral blood, obtained 28 days after the second dose of the MenACWY control vaccine. The receptors shown here come from an adult who received the MenACWY meningococcal vaccine as a control.

The genes are TRBV12-5 and TRBJ1-3; D not resolved. The CDR3 length is 17 residues. Trimming shortened V by 6 bases and J by 3 bases, and 21 bases separated the two germline ends. Per germline, CDR1 LGHNT and CDR2 FRNRAP. The CDR3 spells CASGMDPRISSGNTIYF. The DNA of the CDR3 is TGTGCTAGTGGGATGGACCCTAGGATTAGTAGTGGAAACACCATATATTTT.

The V gene is TRBV15, the J gene TRBJ1-5; no definite D call. The CDR3 is 14 amino acids. CDR1 LNHNV and CDR2 YYDKDF come from the germline V gene (reference sequence). The V gene lost 3 bases and the J gene lost 3 bases, with 9 bases spanning the gap. CDR3 sequence reads: CATSSGVFNQPQHF. In DNA, the CDR3 is TGTGCCACCAGCAGTGGGGTCTTCAATCAGCCCCAGCATTTT. The entire variable domain, with the rest obtained from reference TRBV15 and TRBJ1-5, is as follows: DAMVIQNPRYQVTQFGKPVTLSCSQTLNHNVMYWYQQKSSQAPKLLFHYYDKDFNNEADTPDNFQSRRPNTSFCFLDIRSPGLGDTAMYLCATSSGVFNQPQHFGDGTRLSIL.

This chain connects TRBV11-2 to TRBJ1-4; D gene uncertain. The CDR3 covers 14 residues. V lost 5 bases, J lost 7 bases, and 14 bases lay in between. The germline V gene has CDR1 SGHAT and CDR2 FQNNGV. The CDR3 DNA follows: TGTGCCAGCAGCCAACAAGTGGTTTTTGAAAAACTGTTTTTT. It encodes CASSQQVVFEKLFF.

This chain uses TRBV12-3 or TRBV12-4 with TRBJ2-1; D gene unclear. Trimming took off 2 bases at V and 3 bases at J, with 5 bases between the two ends. The CDR3 is 13 residues long. The CDR3 is CASSLQRYNEQFF. In nucleotides, the CDR3 is TGTGCCAGCAGTTTACAGCGCTACAATGAGCAGTTCTTC.

CDR3 in DNA: TGTGCCAGTAGTATAGATTTTCAAACAGGCAAGATCTATGGCTACACCTTC. It is translated as CASSIDFQTGKIYGYTF. The chain couples TRBV19 to TRBJ1-2; tentative D call: TRBD1 (5 bases). The CDR3 is made up of 17 amino acids. The V end lost 0 bases, the J end lost 4 bases, and 18 bases lay between the germline ends. Germline values: CDR1 LNHDA, CDR2 SQIVND (reference sequence).

This sequence joins TRBV7-9 and TRBJ1-6, with D perhaps TRBD1 (6 bases). Germline assignment: CDR1 SEHNR and CDR2 FQNEAQ (reference sequence). The CDR3 sequence is 16 residues long. V lost 5 bases, J lost 0 bases, and 11 bases lay in between. The CDR3: CASSRDTSSYNSPLHF. Here the CDR3 DNA reads TGTGCCAGCAGCCGGGACACTAGCTCCTATAATTCACCCCTCCACTTT.

CDR3 sequence (DNA): TGTGCCAGCAGCTCGAACATGGAGAACACTGAAGCTTTCTTT. It encodes CASSSNMENTEAFF. The V gene is TRBV5-6, the J gene TRBJ1-1; no clear D gene. CDR1 and CDR2 from the germline V gene are SGHDT and YYEEEE. V was shortened by 3 bases and J by 1 base, with 10 bases between the two germline ends. The CDR3 has 14 amino acids.

The table lists this clone with a few counts. This chain links TRBV19 with TRBJ2-2, with D unclear. Trimming removed 3 bases at V and 0 bases at J, with 11 bases between. CDR1 and CDR2 from the germline V gene are LNHDA and SQIVND (reference sequence). The CDR3 contains 16 residues. CDR3 DNA: TGTGCCAGTAGTATTTGGGCAAACCCGAACACCGGGGAGCTGTTTTTT. This sequence encodes CASSIWANPNTGELFF.

The rearrangement joins TRBV7-6 to TRBJ1-3; D remains ambiguous. Germline-derived CDR1 and CDR2 are SGHVS and FNYEAQ. The CDR3 spans 17 residues. V was pared by 3 bases and J by 0 bases, with 15 bases between. This chain's CDR3 is CASSLSTGLNSGNTIYF. The CDR3, as DNA: TGTGCCAGCAGCTTGAGCACTGGGCTCAACTCTGGAAACACCATATATTTT.

This chain connects TRBV5-8 to TRBJ1-6; D remains ambiguous. Germline CDR1 is SGHTS and CDR2 is YDEGEE. Trimming stripped 2 bases from V and 0 bases from J, with 9 bases between. The CDR3 contains 16 residues. The CDR3 DNA is TGTGCCAGCAGCTTTTACACGAGCTCCTATAATTCACCCCTCCACTTT. Protein sequence: CASSFYTSSYNSPLHF.